Listed here is a single T cell receptor beta chain. The antigen is not known. This sample was included in a study of radiation and T cells in renal cell carcinoma. Study information: Nephrectomy followed 15 Gy stereotactic body radiation by 4 weeks.

Time point here: baseline pretreatment blood. As for treatment: 15 Gy SBRT to primary tumor, nephrectomy 4 weeks later. Serial blood draws occurred at baseline and 2 and 4 weeks post-SBRT. Clear cell pathology was present in this patient's renal cell carcinoma. Assay used: immunoSEQ multiplex PCR; TCRdb lists only in-frame clones, some missing. The sample yields approximately 150,000 clones, 75% to 90% seen once. This CDR3 is built from 17 residues. V was clipped by 1 base and J by 4 bases, with 22 bases between them. Per the germline V gene, CDR1 is GTSNPN and CDR2 is SVGIG (reference sequence). General study points: Top tumor clonotypes rose in blood 2 weeks post-radiation, then contracted.

V usage is TRBV30 and J usage is TRBJ2-5; D gene ambiguous. The receptor comes from a woman in her forties or fifties with renal cell carcinoma. The input for sequencing was blood, taken from a patient whose treatment included radiotherapy and nephrectomy. CDR3 sequence (DNA): TGTGCCTGGAGTGCCGGTGGGTACACCCCCATCGCAGAGACCCAGTACTTC. It is translated as CAWSAGGYTPIAETQYF.